This is a list of T cell receptor beta chains from one sample in a study of T cell changes during pregnancy in multiple sclerosis. Generated by immunoSEQ multiplex PCR, the TCRdb table keeps only in-frame clones and is missing some. The repertoire holds just over 90,000 clones, with roughly 91% as singletons. Sequencing was performed on peripheral blood, taken after pregnancy. The receptors shown here come from a female donor in good health, enrolled as a control in a pregnancy study. The CDR3 runs from the conserved cysteine through the conserved F or W. Each record gives: CDR3 protein, J gene, V gene.

CASSRGNEKLFF,TRBJ1-4,TRBV6-1
CASSSKMVPYNEQFF,TRBJ2-1,TRBV7-2
CASSATGSLYGYTF,TRBJ1-2,TRBV5-5
CASSKIGGPDGYTF,TRBJ1-2,TRBV28
CASLWDRGWFSNQPQHF,TRBJ1-5,TRBV7-4
CASSQPGRLGSPLHF,TRBJ1-6,TRBV6-5
CASSFPRGGNQPQHF,TRBJ1-5,TRBV28
CASSYSDRGGRGYTF,TRBJ1-2,TRBV6-5
CASSFRPGGEAFF,TRBJ1-1,TRBV7-3
CASSPKALTPYEQYF,TRBJ2-7,TRBV7-2
CASSVQSGGTSTDTQYF,TRBJ2-3,TRBV9
CASSLASGDRGNIQYF,TRBJ2-4,TRBV7-9
CASSGRDRGFDYGYTF,TRBJ1-2,TRBV5-1
CASSQDRGGTDTQYF,TRBJ2-3,TRBV4-3
CASSFGLAGVHEQFF,TRBJ2-1,TRBV7-3
CASSLNRYNEQFF,TRBJ2-1,TRBV5-1
CSVRTGRTEAFF,TRBJ1-1,TRBV29-1
CASSQEGRSSYNSPLHF,TRBJ1-6,TRBV14
CASSYSRGYGVNEQFF,TRBJ2-1,TRBV6-5
CASSPTGAGQPQHF,TRBJ1-5,TRBV19
CASTLKGSGSPLHF,TRBJ1-6,TRBV19
CASSEPDRHQHF,TRBJ1-5,TRBV6-1
CASSLSGGDNYGYTF,TRBJ1-2,TRBV7-2
CASSALKNNSPYEQYF,TRBJ2-7,TRBV5-1
CASSPWTWGGGSTSHGYTF,TRBJ1-2,TRBV7-9
CASSYSKPTQYF,TRBJ2-5,TRBV6-6
CASSLVAPGGRAYEQYF,TRBJ2-7,TRBV7-9
CASSLGQGLRYGYTF,TRBJ1-2,TRBV11-2
CATSRGSRGTYEQYF,TRBJ2-7,TRBV15
CAISESGRMNTEAFF,TRBJ1-1,TRBV10-3
CASSSSGRRREAFF,TRBJ1-1,TRBV6-5
CSVVGLASYEQYF,TRBJ2-7,TRBV29-1
CSAGGGLF,TRBJ1-2,TRBV20-1
CASSEDRVAGWANTGELFF,TRBJ2-2,TRBV2
CASSQGDRANSPLHF,TRBJ1-6,TRBV7-9
CASSDCICGRTGGSNYGYTF,TRBJ1-2,TRBV6-4
CASSTPGTGNSPLHF,TRBJ1-6,TRBV19
CASSSDRGRMGEKLFF,TRBJ1-4,TRBV5-6
CASSQRVGTDTQYF,TRBJ2-3,TRBV4-1
CASSLGWGEVNTEAFF,TRBJ1-1,TRBV11-2